This is a list of T cell receptor beta chains from one sample in a study of CD8+CD57+ T cells in acquired aplastic anemia. In TCRdb, the reads were re-called with MiXCR into one record per CDR3 protein. The data contain 400,000 to 450,000 distinct CDR3 sequences, about two thirds of them singletons. The sample taken for sequencing was sorted CD4+, CD8+, or CD8+CD57+ T cells (not recorded which) from PBMCs. Receptor source: a human donor in good health, serving as a control. The CDR3 runs from the conserved cysteine through the conserved F or W. A row's size may be missing; if present it is once, few, many or a size class.

CDR3: CASSVGQGTYEQF; J: TRBJ1-5; size: .; V: TRBV9
CDR3: CASSFGRGGEGPEAFF; J: TRBJ1-1; size: .; V: TRBV7-9
CDR3: CSARDPRGGYTF; J: TRBJ1-2; size: many; V: TRBV20-1
CDR3: CASSVGQANSEAFF; J: TRBJ1-1; size: .; V: TRBV5-1
CDR3: CASSPGGGRGYGYTF; J: TRBJ1-2; size: .; V: TRBV5-1
CDR3: CASSDTGTGDNAQFF; J: TRBJ2-1; size: .; V: TRBV24-1
CDR3: CASSQRQGVVETQYF; J: TRBJ2-5; size: many; V: TRBV3-1
CDR3: CASSARPQQETQF; J: TRBJ2-3; size: .; V: TRBV9
CDR3: CSVRDSSYGYAF; J: TRBJ1-2; size: once; V: TRBV29-1
CDR3: CASSQGRRGYEQYF; J: TRBJ2-7; size: .; V: TRBV7-9
CDR3: CASSYSGGPYGYTF; J: TRBJ1-2; size: many; V: TRBV6-5
CDR3: CASSSGTSNQLQHYTF; J: TRBJ1-2; size: .; V: TRBV7-2
CDR3: CATSRGAMDTGELHF; J: TRBJ1-5; size: .; V: TRBV15
CDR3: CASSTMTVLSSGNTICF; J: TRBJ1-3; size: .; V: TRBV7-8
CDR3: CASSLRTDQPEHF; J: TRBJ1-5; size: .; V: TRBV6-5
CDR3: CSARVLAGGTDTQYF; J: TRBJ2-3; size: once; V: TRBV20-1
CDR3: CASSVDSGNAQFF; J: TRBJ2-1; size: once; V: TRBV7-3
CDR3: CASSRARTDGYGYTF; J: TRBJ1-2; size: .; V: TRBV2
CDR3: CASSPYDAGPYYEQYF; J: TRBJ2-7; size: once; V: TRBV9
CDR3: CSVNKQGGDEQYF; J: TRBJ2-7; size: .; V: TRBV29-1
CDR3: CASSPGNEAFF; J: TRBJ1-1; size: many; V: TRBV25-1
CDR3: CASSRRQGKIF; J: TRBJ1-4; size: .; V: TRBV7-3
CDR3: CASSERTDTQTQYF; J: TRBJ2-3; size: .; V: TRBV5-1
CDR3: CASSLGTGGSEETQYF; J: TRBJ2-5; size: many; V: TRBV5-1
CDR3: CSSTGVGYEQYF; J: TRBJ2-7; size: .; V: TRBV20-1
CDR3: CASSLAEGGGDYRYTF; J: TRBJ1-2; size: .; V: TRBV7-9
CDR3: CASSQNRAENLSF; J: TRBJ1-2; size: .; V: TRBV7-7
CDR3: CASSLSGSTNEHFF; J: TRBJ1-1; size: .; V: TRBV7-3
CDR3: CASRKPIIRTSNQPQHF; J: TRBJ1-5; size: .; V: TRBV13
CDR3: CASSQMGWETQYF; J: TRBJ2-5; size: many; V: TRBV10-1
CDR3: CASSYGDRDLSPLF; J: TRBJ2-5; size: .; V: TRBV7-2
CDR3: CASARGAGGNTIYF; J: TRBJ1-3; size: many; V: TRBV2
CDR3: CAISQTGDNEKLFF; J: TRBJ1-4; size: many; V: TRBV10-3
CDR3: CASGQGGTGSF; J: TRBJ1-6; size: .; V: TRBV5-4
CDR3: CSARDRRRATQYF; J: TRBJ2-3; size: .; V: TRBV20-1
CDR3: CSATPGTSGGYEQYF; J: TRBJ2-7; size: .; V: TRBV20-1
CDR3: CAISDTSSIQTF; J: TRBJ2-4; size: .; V: TRBV10-3
CDR3: CASSAAQVHTYEQYF; J: TRBJ2-7; size: .; V: TRBV7-2
CDR3: CASSPSRGGVYEQYF; J: TRBJ2-7; size: .; V: TRBV7-2
CDR3: CASSLNPLVAVWGYF; J: TRBJ2-7; size: .; V: TRBV7-3
CDR3: CASSLGSDQHQHF; J: TRBJ1-5; size: .; V: TRBV5-1
CDR3: CASSNGGNTGELFF; J: TRBJ2-2; size: .; V: TRBV19
CDR3: CASSSRTLGEWDLFF; J: TRBJ2-1; size: .; V: TRBV7-9
CDR3: CSAREGDIETQHF; J: .; size: .; V: TRBV29-1
CDR3: CSARKGRGQQYF; J: TRBJ2-7; size: .; V: TRBV20-1
CDR3: CAISGGQGRGGTEAFF; J: TRBJ1-1; size: many; V: TRBV10-3
CDR3: CAWSIIRGFTYEQYF; J: TRBJ2-7; size: many; V: TRBV30
CDR3: CASRGGSSYNSPLHF; J: TRBJ1-6; size: many; V: TRBV6-6
CDR3: CATSRRLAGGLGDTQYF; J: TRBJ2-3; size: .; V: TRBV15
CDR3: CASSSRGRNTEAFF; J: TRBJ1-1; size: once; V: TRBV7-8
CDR3: CASSGGRGSDQPQHF; J: TRBJ1-5; size: .; V: TRBV2
CDR3: CAISESVFGEAFF; J: TRBJ1-1; size: .; V: TRBV10-3
CDR3: CASNFPWAPNTGELFF; J: TRBJ2-2; size: .; V: TRBV7-6